This T cell receptor (beta chain) was recovered during a study of shared clonotypes between healthy human individuals. J gave up 0 bases and V 6 bases, and 8 bases lay outside the gene matches. The CDR3 has 17 residues. Germline CDR1 is SNHLY and CDR2 is FYNNEI. When replicate PCRs were run on sorted subsets, they used 200 to 250 ng DNA, tens of thousands of T cell genomes. Sequencing used immunoSEQ multiplex PCR; TCRdb keeps in-frame clones, though not all of them. There are roughly 2 million clones in the sample; 90% to 97% occur only once, and less than 0.15% lies in the top ten. The chain recombines TRBV2 with TRBJ1-4; 9 nucleotides line up with TRBD1. The sequencing sample was made of naive CD4+ T cells sorted from blood. Subset: CD45RA+ positively selected. This clonotype was sampled from a man aged 18 to 29 in good health. CDR3 residues: CASRADRGDATNEKLFF. CDR3 coding DNA: TGTGCCAGCAGAGCAGACAGGGGGGATGCAACTAATGAAAAACTGTTTTTT.